The following is a T cell receptor (beta chain) sequence with its context. Its antigen is unknown. This specimen comes from a study of T cell clones after liver transplantation. Study-level findings and limits: Donor-reactive sequences fell more than third party-reactive ones, suggesting partial deletion.

The germline gives CDR1 SQVTM, CDR2 ANQGSEA. V was clipped by 4 bases and J by 0 bases, with 13 bases between them. This CDR3 is built from 14 residues. Generated by immunoSEQ multiplex PCR, the TCRdb table keeps only in-frame clones and is missing some. Of roughly 100,000 clones in the sample, approximately 78% were seen once. The material was CD4+ T cells from blood, obtained before liver transplant. This sequence originates from a human donor who received a liver transplant. The chain carries TRBV29-1 and TRBJ2-7, with D tentatively TRBD1 (6 bases). The CDR3 protein is CSVARDKVSYEQYF. CDR3 DNA: TGCAGCGTTGCAAGGGACAAAGTCTCCTACGAGCAGTACTTC.